Given below is one T cell receptor (beta chain) in context. No antigen is known for it. The use of a sample-barcoded 5' primer and a J-beta primer mix characterized a second PCR of about 7 to 12 cycles. One entry per CDR3 protein, called by TCRdb with MiXCR from the 5' RACE reads. The repertoire holds around 500,000 distinct CDR3 sequences, with about 25% as singletons. The CDR3 totals 14 residues. The germline V gene has CDR1 LGHNA and CDR2 YNFKEQ. With V trimmed by 4 bases and J by 4 bases, 5 bases remained unmatched. Samples had at least 6.5 million PBMCs isolated from them. This entry belongs to a study of blood T cells in healthy people across ages. Notes on the study in general: Long-lived donors carried more naive CD4+ cells and greater diversity than aged donors.

This sample was also put to use in a study of T cells of mothers and their children. From that study: Slightly higher but non-significant overlap marked related mother-child pairs versus unrelated pairs. Persistent microchimeric T cell clones were sought, and none were detected.

This chain connects TRBV4-2 to TRBJ2-7; 9 bases map to TRBD2. The receptor comes from a boy between 2 and 10 years old in good health. Material for sequencing was blood. The CDR3 loop is CASSPTSGKYEQYF. The DNA for the CDR3 is TGTGCCAGCAGCCCGACTAGCGGAAAATACGAGCAGTACTTC.